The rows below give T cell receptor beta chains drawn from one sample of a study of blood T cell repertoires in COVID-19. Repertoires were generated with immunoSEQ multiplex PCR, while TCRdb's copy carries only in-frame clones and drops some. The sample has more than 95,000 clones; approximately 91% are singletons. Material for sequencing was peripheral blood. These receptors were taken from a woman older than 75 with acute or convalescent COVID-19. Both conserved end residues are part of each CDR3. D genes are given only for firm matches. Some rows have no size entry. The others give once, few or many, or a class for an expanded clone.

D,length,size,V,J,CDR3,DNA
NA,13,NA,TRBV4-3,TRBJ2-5,CASSQGRQETQYF,TGCGCCAGCAGCCAGGGCCGTCAAGAGACCCAGTACTTC
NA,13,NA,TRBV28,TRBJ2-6,CASSFQGANVLTF,TGTGCCAGCAGTTTTCAGGGGGCCAACGTCCTGACTTTC
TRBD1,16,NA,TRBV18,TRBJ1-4,CASSPKADGQGGKLFF,TGTGCCAGCTCACCCAAAGCTGACGGACAGGGAGGAAAACTGTTTTTT
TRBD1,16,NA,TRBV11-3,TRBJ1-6,CASSTPQGSKDSPLHF,TGTGCCAGCAGCACCCCACAGGGGAGCAAGGATTCACCCCTCCACTTT
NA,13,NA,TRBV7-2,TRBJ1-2,CASSLVGLNGYTF,TGTGCCAGCAGCTTAGTTGGGCTAAACGGCTACACCTTC
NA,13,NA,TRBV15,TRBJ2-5,CATRERAGETQYF,TGTGCCACCAGGGAACGAGCAGGAGAGACCCAGTACTTC
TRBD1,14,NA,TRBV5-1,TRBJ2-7,CASSIGQGLGEQYF,TGCGCCAGCAGCATCGGACAGGGTTTAGGTGAGCAGTACTTC
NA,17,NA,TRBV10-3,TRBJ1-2,CAISSPGTPGDDYGYTF,TGTGCCATCAGTTCCCCGGGGACCCCGGGGGATGACTATGGCTACACCTTC
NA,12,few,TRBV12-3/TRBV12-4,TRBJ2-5,CASSLLEETQYF,TGTGCCAGCAGTTTACTTGAAGAGACCCAGTACTTC
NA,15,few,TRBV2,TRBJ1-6,CASSSRFYSDSPLHF,TGTGCCAGCAGCTCGAGGTTTTATAGCGATTCACCCCTCCACTTT
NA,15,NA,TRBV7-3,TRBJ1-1,CASSLTWDGATEAFF,TGTGCCAGCAGCTTAACTTGGGATGGGGCCACTGAAGCTTTCTTT
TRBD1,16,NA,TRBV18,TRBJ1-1,CASSPFGDRGYPEAFF,TGTGCCAGCTCACCATTTGGGGACAGAGGGTACCCTGAAGCTTTCTTT
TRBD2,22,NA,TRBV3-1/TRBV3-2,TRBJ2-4,CASSQAFVLGLAGAGAKNIQYF,TGTGCCAGCAGCCAAGCGTTTGTTTTGGGACTAGCGGGAGCGGGAGCCAAAAACATTCAGTACTTC
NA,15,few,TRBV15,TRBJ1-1,CATSREYNLNTEAFF,TGTGCCACCAGCAGAGAATACAACCTGAACACTGAAGCTTTCTTT
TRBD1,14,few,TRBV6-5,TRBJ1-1,CASSYARTGTEAFF,TGTGCCAGCAGTTACGCTCGGACAGGCACTGAAGCTTTCTTT
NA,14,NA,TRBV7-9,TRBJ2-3,CASSSGEGTDTQYF,TGTGCCAGCAGCTCGGGGGAAGGAACAGATACGCAGTATTTT
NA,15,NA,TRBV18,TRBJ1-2,CASSPPSGRNYGYTF,TGTGCCAGCTCACCACCCTCGGGTCGGAACTATGGCTACACCTTC
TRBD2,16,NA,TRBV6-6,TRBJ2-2,CASSASLAGRAGELFF,TGTGCCAGCAGTGCCTCACTAGCGGGGAGGGCCGGGGAGCTGTTTTTT
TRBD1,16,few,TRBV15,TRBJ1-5,CATSRAGRGPPQPQHF,TGTGCCACCAGCAGAGCGGGCAGGGGGCCCCCTCAGCCCCAGCATTTT
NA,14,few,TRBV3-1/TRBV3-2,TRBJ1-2,CASSTTTGYYGYTF,TGTGCCAGCAGCACAACGACAGGCTACTATGGCTACACCTTC
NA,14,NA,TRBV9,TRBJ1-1,CASNPTGFHTEAFF,TGTGCCAGCAATCCCACAGGGTTTCACACTGAAGCTTTCTTT
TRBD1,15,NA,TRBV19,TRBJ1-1,CASSTGQGTNTEAFF,TGTGCCAGTAGTACTGGACAGGGGACGAACACTGAAGCTTTCTTT
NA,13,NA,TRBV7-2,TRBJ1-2,CASRTGQSYGYTF,TGTGCCAGCAGGACTGGACAGTCCTATGGCTACACCTTC
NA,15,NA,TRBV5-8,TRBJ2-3,CASSEAPGGKDTQYF,TGTGCCAGCAGCGAGGCCCCCGGAGGTAAAGATACGCAGTATTTT
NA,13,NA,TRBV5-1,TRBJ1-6,CASSLAMNSPLHF,TGCGCCAGCAGCTTGGCCATGAATTCACCCCTCCACTTT
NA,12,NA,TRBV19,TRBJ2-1,CASSITKNEQFF,TGTGCCAGTAGTATTACTAAGAATGAGCAGTTCTTC
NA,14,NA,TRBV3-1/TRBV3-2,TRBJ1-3,CASSPRLIGNTIYF,TGTGCCAGCAGCCCCCGGTTGATTGGAAACACCATATATTTT
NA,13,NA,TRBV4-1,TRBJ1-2,CASSHGANYGYTF,TGCGCCAGCAGCCACGGGGCTAACTATGGCTACACCTTC
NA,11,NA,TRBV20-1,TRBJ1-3,CSAIVSNTIYF,TGCAGTGCTATCGTATCAAACACCATATATTTT
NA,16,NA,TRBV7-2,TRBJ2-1,CASSLVLALSYNEQFF,TGTGCCAGCAGCTTAGTCCTAGCGCTCTCCTACAATGAGCAGTTCTTC
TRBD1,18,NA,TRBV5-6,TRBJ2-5,CASSLKTGGPWNQETQYF,TGTGCCAGCAGCTTGAAAACAGGGGGCCCCTGGAACCAAGAGACCCAGTACTTC
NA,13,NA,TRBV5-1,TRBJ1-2,CASSLDPDYGYTF,TGCGCCAGCAGCTTGGATCCAGACTATGGCTACACCTTC
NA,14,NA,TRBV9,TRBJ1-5,CASSNGQPSGPQHF,TGTGCCAGCAGTAATGGACAACCATCAGGGCCCCAGCATTTT
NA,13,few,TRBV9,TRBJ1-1,CASSVTDMTKAFF,TGTGCCAGCAGCGTAACAGATATGACGAAAGCTTTCTTT
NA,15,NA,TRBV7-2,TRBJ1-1,CASSLFGGGNTEAFF,TGTGCCAGCAGCTTATTTGGGGGGGGGAACACTGAAGCTTTCTTT
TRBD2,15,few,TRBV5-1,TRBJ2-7,CASSWGTRGVYEQYF,TGCGCCAGCAGCTGGGGGACTAGAGGCGTCTACGAGCAGTACTTC
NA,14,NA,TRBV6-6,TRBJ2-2,CASTNRQATGELFF,TGTGCCAGCACCAACCGACAGGCCACCGGGGAGCTGTTTTTT
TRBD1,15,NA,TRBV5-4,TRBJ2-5,CASSPRDRDQETQYF,TGTGCCAGCAGCCCCCGGGACAGGGACCAAGAGACCCAGTACTTC
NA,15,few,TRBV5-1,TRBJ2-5,CASSLNGWYQETQYF,TGCGCCAGCAGCTTGAACGGGTGGTACCAAGAGACCCAGTACTTC
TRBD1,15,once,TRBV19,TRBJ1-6,CASLPGQGYNSPLHF,TGTGCCAGTTTACCGGGACAGGGCTATAATTCACCCCTCCACTTT
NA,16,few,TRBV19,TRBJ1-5,CASSIGGVRSNQPQHF,TGTGCCAGTAGTATAGGGGGAGTTAGAAGCAATCAGCCCCAGCATTTT
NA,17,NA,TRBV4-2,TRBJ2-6,CASSQEGHISGANVLTF,TGTGCCAGCAGCCAAGAGGGGCATATCTCTGGGGCCAACGTCCTGACTTTC
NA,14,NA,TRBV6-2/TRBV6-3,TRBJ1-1,CASSYGGPGTEAFF,TGTGCCAGCAGTTACGGAGGGCCGGGCACTGAAGCTTTCTTT
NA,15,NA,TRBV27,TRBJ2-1,CASSLEGVGGNEQFF,TGTGCCAGCAGTTTGGAGGGAGTTGGGGGCAATGAGCAGTTCTTC
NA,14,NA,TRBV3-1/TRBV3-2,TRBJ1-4,CASSRGTGNEKLFF,TGTGCCAGCAGCCGCGGGACGGGGAATGAAAAACTGTTTTTT